A single sample is the source of the 14 T cell receptor beta chains below, sequenced in a study of human T cells and chemical hapten exposure. One entry per CDR3 protein results from TCRdb running MiXCR on the RACE reads. The sample holds 100,000 to 150,000 distinct CDR3 sequences; roughly 12% are singletons and the top ten take about 3%. The sample's time point: pre-sensitization, week 0. Treatment specified: therapeutic diphenylcyclopropenone sensitization with weekly scalp DPC. The sequenced sample was whole blood, obtained in connection with sensitization to the hapten diphenylcyclopropenone (DPC). The receptors stem from a woman in her late teens or twenties with alopecia areata. Some clones in this sample may be carry-over from other donors' samples.

The chain couples TRBV28 to TRBJ2-7; tentative D call: TRBD1 (6 bases). The length of the CDR3 is 14 residues. Trimming pared 2 bases from V and 2 bases from J, leaving 10 bases between. The germline V gene has CDR1 MDHEN and CDR2 SYDVKM. CDR3 sequence (DNA): TGTGCCAGCAGTTTAGAGGGGGATGCCTACGAGCAGTACTTC. It specifies CASSLEGDAYEQYF.

This clonotype appeared a single time. The V call is TRBV6-2 or TRBV6-3, the J call TRBJ2-5; D is undetermined. Germline V gene lookup returns CDR1 MNHEY and CDR2 SVGEGT. The germline V and J ends were trimmed by 0 bases and 6 bases, with 5 bases remaining between them. CDR3 size: 12 residues. The CDR3 DNA reads as TGTGCCAGCAGTTACTCACGAAAGACCCAGTACTTC. As protein: CASSYSRKTQYF.

This clonotype came up a few times. The genes are TRBV28 and TRBJ2-3, with a weak D call TRBD1 (6 bases). Germline assignment: CDR1 MDHEN and CDR2 SYDVKM. V was clipped by 6 bases and J by 6 bases, with 13 bases between them. The CDR3 length is 13 residues. CDR3 residues: CASRNSDSDTQYF. The DNA for the CDR3 is TGTGCCAGCAGGAACTCGGACAGTGATACGCAGTATTTT.

The J gene is TRBJ2-3, the V gene TRBV5-1, with 10 nucleotides matching TRBD2. V lost 0 bases, J lost 3 bases, and 7 bases stayed unmatched. CDR1 is SGHRS and CDR2 is YFSETQ in the germline V gene. There are 17 residues in the CDR3. CDR3 loop: CASSLVPGTSETDTQYF. CDR3 nucleotide sequence: TGCGCCAGCAGCTTGGTACCCGGGACTAGCGAAACAGATACGCAGTATTTT. The variable domain in full, with the rest retrieved from reference TRBV5-1 and TRBJ2-3, is KAGVTQTPRYLIKTRGQQVTLSCSPISGHRSVSWYQQTPGQGLQFLFEYFSETQRNKGNFPGRFSGRQFSNSRSEMNVSTLELGDSALYLCASSLVPGTSETDTQYFGPGTRLTVL.

This clonotype occurred a few times. The chain is built from TRBV7-2 and TRBJ1-2, with unresolved D. This CDR3 has 16 amino acids. In germline, CDR1 is SGHTA, CDR2 FQGNSA. Between the trimmed V and J ends, which lost 5 bases and 4 bases, there was a span of 20 bases. For the CDR3, the DNA is TGTGCCAGCAGCCCCGGCCGTGGGTTTCGTAGCTATGGCTACACCTTC. Encoded protein: CASSPGRGFRSYGYTF.

In its sample, this clonotype was seen many times. The rearrangement uses TRBV9 and TRBJ2-5; no clear D. Between the trimmed V and J ends, which lost 0 bases and 2 bases, there was a span of 11 bases. Germline V gene sequence: CDR1 SGDLS, CDR2 YYNGEE. This CDR3 region has 15 residues. CDR3 nucleotide sequence: TGTGCCAGCAGCGTAGTCGGCAGTGTACAAGAGACCCAGTACTTC. Residues: CASSVVGSVQETQYF.

The chain has TRBV7-8 and TRBJ1-2; 11 nucleotides align to TRBD1. This CDR3 spans 15 amino acids. Trimming at V came to 5 bases and at J to 4 bases, leaving 6 bases not matched to a gene. Germline lookup yields CDR1 SGHVS and CDR2 FQNEAQ. CDR3 amino acids: CASSLTGTGGYGYTF. CDR3 nucleotides: TGTGCCAGCAGCCTAACCGGGACAGGGGGCTATGGCTACACCTTC.

This clonotype came up a few times. The chain links TRBV27 to TRBJ1-2; no firm D call. The V end lost 9 bases, the J end lost 3 bases, and 8 bases lay between the germline ends. The CDR3 consists of 11 residues. Germline loops: CDR1 MNHEY, CDR2 SMNVEV (reference sequence). The CDR3 here is CARDFHYGYTF. CDR3 nucleotide sequence: TGTGCCAGGGACTTTCACTATGGCTACACCTTC.

The chain carries TRBV7-9 and TRBJ1-5, with D hard to call. This CDR3 contains 12 residues. The V and J ends lost 1 base and 9 bases respectively, with 7 bases between them. Germline assignment: CDR1 SEHNR and CDR2 FQNEAQ (reference sequence). CDR3 region: CASSLEAGPQHF. The CDR3 nucleotides read TGTGCCAGCAGCTTAGAGGCAGGGCCCCAGCATTTT.

This chain connects TRBV6-1 to TRBJ2-5; 11 positions agree with TRBD1. The CDR3 is 16 amino acids. J lost 1 base, V lost 4 bases, and 5 bases had no gene match. Germline V lookup: CDR1 MNHNS, CDR2 SASEGT. CDR3 protein: CASSGRDRGAQETQYF. CDR3 in DNA: TGTGCCAGCAGTGGAAGGGACAGGGGGGCCCAAGAGACCCAGTACTTC.

The chain is built from TRBV2 and TRBJ1-3; 8 bases line up with TRBD1. The CDR3 spans 17 residues. Germline trimming cut 2 bases from V and 2 bases from J; bases unmatched to any gene: 8. Looked up from germline, CDR1 is SNHLY and CDR2 is FYNNEI. The DNA of the CDR3 is TGTGCCAGCAGTGAATTCCGGGGACAGGCTACTGGAAACACCATATATTTT. Its protein product is CASSEFRGQATGNTIYF.

The chain recombines TRBV3-1 with TRBJ1-1; D ambiguous. CDR3 length equals 16 residues. The germline V and J ends were trimmed by 7 bases and 0 bases, with 18 bases remaining between them. Germline values: CDR1 LGHDT, CDR2 YNNKEL (reference sequence). The chain's CDR3 is CASTTTEITLNTEAFF. The DNA of the CDR3 is TGTGCCAGCACTACTACAGAAATCACACTGAACACTGAAGCTTTCTTT.

This clonotype came up a few times. V usage is TRBV23-1 and J usage is TRBJ1-5; D uncertain. TRBV23-1 is annotated as an ORF whose role is uncertain. CDR3 length: 13 residues. Trimming stripped 4 bases from V and 4 bases from J, with 8 bases between. This CDR3 reads CASSRPNNQPQHF. The CDR3 coding sequence is TGCGCCAGCAGTCGCCCTAATAATCAGCCCCAGCATTTT.

The rearrangement uses TRBV6-6 and TRBJ2-3; D ambiguous. Trimming shortened V by 5 bases and J by 2 bases, and 8 bases separated the two germline ends. Germline CDR1 MNHNY, CDR2 SVGAGI (reference sequence). The CDR3 is 13 residues long. CDR3: CASSLRHTDTQYF. DNA of the CDR3: TGTGCCAGCAGTCTCCGCCACACAGATACGCAGTATTTT.